Listed below are T cell receptor beta chains from one sample, sequenced in a study of blood T cell repertoires in COVID-19. TCRdb's copy holds only in-frame clones and misses some; the assay was immunoSEQ multiplex PCR. The sample lists 200,000 to 250,000 clones; more than 70% were seen once. Input material: peripheral blood. The receptors stem from a human donor in a cohort sampled during active COVID-19. Each CDR3 is given with its conserved first and last residue. The D gene is left open where the match is weak. Clone size appears in some rows only: once, few, many, or a class for an expanded clone.

>NA|TRBV5-4|TRBD1|TRBJ1-6
TGTGCCAGCAGTTTAGGCTCAGGGGGTTATAATTCACCCCTCCACTTT
CASSLGSGGYNSPLHF
>NA|TRBV5-6|TRBD2|TRBJ2-5
TGTGCCAGCAGCGCCCTGGGCCCGGGAGGAGAGACCCAGTACTTC
CASSALGPGGETQYF
>NA|TRBV7-2|NA|TRBJ1-5
TGTGCCAGCAGCTGGACAGATAGCAATCAGCCCCAGCATTTT
CASSWTDSNQPQHF
>few|TRBV2|TRBD1|TRBJ1-2
TGTGCCAGCAGACTGGACAGGTCAGGCTACACCTTC
CASRLDRSGYTF
>NA|TRBV3-1/TRBV3-2|NA|TRBJ2-1
TGTGCCAGCAGCCAAGGACTAAATGGGGATGAGCAGTTCTTC
CASSQGLNGDEQFF
>NA|TRBV19|TRBD1|TRBJ1-1
TGTGCCAGTAGTGTGGGGACAGTGAACACTGAAGCTTTCTTT
CASSVGTVNTEAFF
>NA|TRBV9|TRBD1|TRBJ2-3
TGTGCCAGCAGTGCGTACAGGGGCCCAGATACGCAGTATTTT
CASSAYRGPDTQYF
>NA|TRBV30|TRBD2|TRBJ2-1
TGTGCCTGGAGTGCCAGGACTAGCGGGGGGGCCTCTCAGTTCTTC
CAWSARTSGGASQFF
>NA|TRBV5-1|NA|TRBJ2-5
TGCGCCAGCAGCTACGGACAGCAGGAGACCCAGTACTTC
CASSYGQQETQYF
>NA|TRBV7-2|TRBD1|TRBJ1-2
TGTGCCAGCAGCCCCTGGGCTACAGGGGTGGGTGGCTACACCTTC
CASSPWATGVGGYTF
>few|TRBV7-3|TRBD1|TRBJ1-1
TGTGCCAGCAGACCGGGGGACAGCAACACTGAAGCTTTCTTT
CASRPGDSNTEAFF